The 32 T cell receptor beta chains given below trace back to one sample, sequenced in a study of T-cell memory formation after mild COVID-19. TCRdb reprocessed the 5' RACE reads via MiXCR and lists one record per CDR3 protein. The sample lists 400,000 to 450,000 distinct CDR3 sequences; over 15% were seen once. The sequenced sample consisted of PBMCs or a T cell subset sorted from them (not recorded which). These receptors all stem from a man aged 18 to 29 who had mild COVID-19 (a few samples of this study predate the infection). Cell type and time point are not known.

This clonotype was picked up a small number of times. This sequence joins TRBV5-1 and TRBJ2-1; 10 bases line up with TRBD1. The CDR3 runs 14 residues. CDR1 and CDR2 (germline): SGHRS, YFSETQ. Unmatched junction bases numbered 6, after V lost 4 bases and J lost 8 bases. The CDR3 reads CASSPGQGWDEQFF. Written as DNA, the CDR3 is TGCGCCAGCAGCCCGGGACAGGGGTGGGATGAGCAGTTCTTC.

This clonotype came up many times. The gene calls are TRBV7-2 and TRBJ1-1; D is perhaps TRBD1 (6 bases). Germline V gene lookup returns CDR1 SGHTA and CDR2 FQGNSA. The CDR3 covers 13 residues. Between the trimmed V and J ends, which lost 5 bases and 10 bases, there was a span of 17 bases. The CDR3 DNA reads as TGTGCCAGCAGCACCCGACAGGTCGGGGGAGCTTTCTTT. As protein: CASSTRQVGGAFF.

This clonotype was observed a single time. V gene TRBV7-2 combines with J gene TRBJ1-2; D is perhaps TRBD1 (5 bases). Germline lookup yields CDR1 SGHTA and CDR2 FQGNSA. The CDR3 runs to 14 residues. V shed 1 base and J shed 13 bases, with 19 bases lying between them. The CDR3 DNA follows: TGTGCCAGCAGCTTAGTAGGTGGGGCCAGTAGTTTCACCTTC. Translating it yields CASSLVGGASSFTF.

This clonotype was recorded a few times. The chain uses TRBV7-9 and TRBJ1-1, with 10 nucleotides matching TRBD1. V trimming: 8 bases; J trimming: 7 bases; junction bases outside the gene matches: 4. CDR1 is SEHNR and CDR2 is FQNEAQ in the germline V gene (reference sequence). The CDR3 spans 12 residues. This CDR3 is CASGTGEIEAFF. The DNA of the CDR3 is TGTGCCAGCGGGACAGGGGAAATTGAAGCTTTCTTT.

This clonotype was detected a few times. J is TRBJ2-7 and V is TRBV2; 8 nucleotides agree with TRBD2. The CDR3 contains 14 residues. Germline-derived CDR1 and CDR2 are SNHLY and FYNNEI. V was clipped by 4 bases and J by 1 base; unmatched bases: 3. CDR3 sequence (DNA): TGTGCCAGCAGTGCGGGGGGGAAATCCTACGAGCAGTACGTC. Translated: CASSAGGKSYEQYV.

In this sample, this clonotype turned up a few times. The rearrangement links TRBV24-1 to TRBJ2-4; no definite D call. CDR3 length equals 14 residues. The germline CDR1 and CDR2 sequences are KGHDR and SFDVKD. The V gene lost 3 bases and the J gene lost 7 bases, with 12 bases spanning the gap. CDR3 DNA: TGTGCCACCAGTGATACCGGCCCTGGGAACATTCAGTACTTC. It yields the protein CATSDTGPGNIQYF.

This clonotype was seen more than once but under ten times. The J gene is TRBJ2-7, the V gene TRBV5-1, with D maybe TRBD1 (5 bases). Germline-derived CDR1 and CDR2 are SGHRS and YFSETQ. V lost 0 bases, J lost 0 bases, and 10 bases lay in between. This CDR3 region has 15 residues. CDR3 in DNA: TGCGCCAGCAGCTTGGATCCAGGGCTCTCCTACGAGCAGTACTTC. Encoded protein: CASSLDPGLSYEQYF.

This clonotype was counted only a few times. The chain has TRBV5-1 and TRBJ1-4; perhaps TRBD1 as D (6 bases). The CDR3 length is 15 residues. Germline V gene lookup returns CDR1 SGHRS and CDR2 YFSETQ. Trimming shortened V by 4 bases and J by 0 bases, and 10 bases separated the two germline ends. CDR3 in DNA: TGCGCCAGCAGCGGGGGGACAACAACTAATGAAAAACTGTTTTTT. Protein sequence: CASSGGTTTNEKLFF.

The chain is built from TRBV4-1 and TRBJ1-5; D gene ambiguous. This CDR3 spans 11 amino acids. Germline-derived CDR1 and CDR2 are MGHRA and YSYEKL. Trimming shortened V by 3 bases and J by 11 bases, and 8 bases separated the two germline ends. The CDR3 region has the DNA TGCGCCAGCAGCCAGGGTACGACCCAGCATTTT. The encoded protein is CASSQGTTQHF.

There are many counts of this clonotype. V and J are TRBV20-1 and TRBJ2-5; no clear D. Per the germline V gene, CDR1 is DFQATT and CDR2 is SNEGSKA (reference sequence). The CDR3 spans 11 residues. Deletions cut 4 bases from V and 5 bases from J, with 8 bases between. The CDR3 spells CSANRVETQYF. In nucleotides, the CDR3 is TGCAGTGCTAACCGAGTGGAGACCCAGTACTTC.

This clonotype turned up a few times. V and J are TRBV7-2 and TRBJ2-7; D is uncertain. Germline CDR1 is SGHTA and CDR2 is FQGNSA. The CDR3 extends over 11 amino acids. Trimming cost V 5 bases and J 3 bases, with 5 bases left between them. CDR3 protein: CASSDLYEQYF. CDR3 DNA: TGTGCCAGCAGCGACCTCTACGAGCAGTACTTC.

The chain joins TRBV20-1 to TRBJ2-3, with 10 bases aligning to TRBD2. J was trimmed by 0 bases and V by 1 base; bases with no gene match: 4. CDR1 DFQATT and CDR2 SNEGSKA come from the germline V gene (reference sequence). This CDR3 has 16 residues. This CDR3 reads CSARALAGISTDTQYF. The CDR3 DNA reads as TGCAGTGCTAGAGCACTAGCGGGGATTAGCACAGATACGCAGTATTTT.

A few counts support this clonotype. The chain carries TRBV28 and TRBJ2-7; D remains unclear. V lost 8 bases and J 5 bases, leaving 13 bases between the germline ends. The CDR3 sequence is 12 residues long. CDR1 and CDR2 (germline): MDHEN, SYDVKM. The CDR3 loop is CASSWQSDEQYV. The CDR3 coding sequence is TGTGCCAGCTCGTGGCAGTCCGACGAGCAGTACGTC.

This clonotype appeared a few times. The genes are TRBV4-2 and TRBJ1-3; TRBD1 matches 8 bases. CDR1 and CDR2 (germline): LGHNA, YNFKEQ. J was trimmed by 7 bases and V by 1 base; bases with no gene match: 12. This CDR3 comprises 17 residues. The CDR3 here is CASSQAGQGKGRNTIYF. The CDR3 DNA sequence: TGTGCCAGCAGCCAAGCCGGACAGGGAAAGGGTAGGAACACCATATATTTT.

This clonotype occurred a few times. The chain carries TRBV15 and TRBJ2-3; D possibly corresponds to TRBD2 (6 bases). The ends were cut back, 3 bases at V and 2 bases at J, with 15 bases in the middle. Per the germline V gene, CDR1 is LNHNV and CDR2 is YYDKDF (reference sequence). The CDR3 totals 16 residues. Here the CDR3 reads CATSSVLTSLTDTQYF. The CDR3 DNA is TGTGCCACCAGCAGCGTCCTTACTAGCCTCACAGATACGCAGTATTTT.

This clonotype was detected ten times or more. The CDR3 spells CASSQGPGYGYTF. The CDR3 region has the DNA TGTGCCAGCAGTCAAGGACCCGGCTATGGCTACACCTTC. The chain employs TRBV12-3 or TRBV12-4 and TRBJ1-2; no reliable D call. This CDR3 is 13 amino acids long. With 5 bases removed from V and 4 bases from J, the gap between germline ends came to 11 bases.

This clonotype occurred a few times. This chain connects TRBV7-2 to TRBJ1-1, with D maybe TRBD1 (6 bases). V lost 5 bases and J lost 8, with 12 bases in between. The CDR3 has 12 residues. Germline V CDR1 and CDR2: SGHTA, FQGNSA. The CDR3 reads CASSTWRGEAFF. In DNA form, the CDR3 reads TGTGCCAGCAGCACCTGGAGGGGGGAAGCTTTCTTT.

J is TRBJ2-6 and V is TRBV10-3; 9 bases agree with TRBD1. This CDR3 is 20 amino acids long. Trimming cost V 5 bases and J 0 bases; bases outside gene matches: 14. CDR1 is ENHRY and CDR2 is SYGVKD in the germline V gene. The DNA for the CDR3 is TGTGCCATCAGTCGGACAGGGGCGAGTTTCCTGTCCTCTGGGGCCAACGTCCTGACTTTC. Translating it yields CAISRTGASFLSSGANVLTF.

A few counts support this clonotype. The rearrangement joins TRBV9 to TRBJ1-1; D remains unclear. This CDR3 is built from 15 residues. Germline CDR1 reads SGDLS; CDR2 reads YYNGEE. Trimming pared 5 bases from V and 5 bases from J, leaving 19 bases between. CDR3 in amino acids: CASSAQAMPGTEAFF. CDR3 bases: TGTGCCAGCAGTGCCCAGGCCATGCCCGGGACTGAAGCTTTCTTT. The whole variable domain, remainder taken from reference TRBV9 and TRBJ1-1, is DSGVTQTPKHLITATGQRVTLRCSPRSGDLSVYWYQQSLDQGLQFLIQYYNGEERAKGNILERFSAQQFPDLHSELNLSSLELGDSALYFCASSAQAMPGTEAFFGQGTRLTVV.

This clonotype has more than one count but fewer than ten. This chain links TRBV29-1 with TRBJ2-1; 8 bases align to TRBD2. The germline V gene encodes CDR1 SQVTM and CDR2 ANQGSEA. The ends lost 6 bases at V and 3 bases at J; junction bases unmatched: 4. This CDR3 has 13 amino acids. The CDR3: CSVYGTSYNEQFF. CDR3 nucleotide sequence: TGCAGCGTCTACGGGACTAGCTACAATGAGCAGTTCTTC.

In this sample, this clonotype turned up a few times. The chain has TRBV12-3 or TRBV12-4 and TRBJ2-2; possible D gene TRBD2, 7 bases. The CDR3 runs to 15 residues. Deletions cut 6 bases from V and 0 bases from J, with 11 bases between. In DNA form, the CDR3 reads TGTGCCAGCAGCAAGGGGGGGTCGAACACCGGGGAGCTGTTTTTT. It specifies CASSKGGSNTGELFF.

The genes are TRBV4-3 and TRBJ1-2, with D unclear. The germline CDR1 and CDR2 sequences are LGHNA and YSLEER. The CDR3 has 16 residues. Trimming shortened V by 0 bases and J by 5 bases, and 16 bases separated the two germline ends. CDR3 nucleotides: TGCGCCAGCAGCCAAGATCTCGTCTGGGAAAGTTATGGCTACACCTTC. Translating it yields CASSQDLVWESYGYTF.

V and J are TRBV6-2 or TRBV6-3 and TRBJ2-7; D is possibly TRBD1 (7 bases). The CDR3 consists of 16 residues. Trimming left V 2 bases short and J 1 base short, with 15 bases between. The germline V gene encodes CDR1 MNHEY and CDR2 SVGEGT. CDR3 DNA sequence: TGTGCCAGCAGTTACCGTAGGACAGGAGGGTCCTACGAGCAGTACGTC. Its protein product is CASSYRRTGGSYEQYV.

The J gene is TRBJ1-2, the V gene TRBV9; D call uncertain. Trimming took off 0 bases at V and 6 bases at J, with 15 bases between the two ends. The CDR3 spans 15 residues. Germline CDR1 SGDLS, CDR2 YYNGEE. As DNA, the CDR3 is TGTGCCAGCAGCGTAGGGATAGAAGCCCTCCATGGCTACACCTTC. Protein product: CASSVGIEALHGYTF.

V and J are TRBV12-3 or TRBV12-4 and TRBJ2-7; D is possibly TRBD1 or TRBD2 (5 bases each). Trimming removed 6 bases at V and 7 bases at J, with 16 bases between. This CDR3 region has 13 residues. CDR3 loop: CASRLGVGREQYF. The CDR3 DNA reads as TGTGCCAGCAGGCTGGGGGTAGGTCGTGAGCAGTACTTC.

The J gene is TRBJ2-7, the V gene TRBV6-5; tentatively, D is TRBD1 or TRBD2 (5 bases each). CDR3 length equals 13 residues. Per germline, CDR1 MNHEY and CDR2 SVGAGI. V lost 4 bases, J lost 10 bases, and 17 bases lay in between. The CDR3 coding sequence is TGTGCCAGCAGTTCCGGGGCTGGGTCGGAACAGTACTTC. It translates to CASSSGAGSEQYF.

This clonotype was seen ten or more times. The chain recombines TRBV18 with TRBJ1-2; D not resolved. Germline values: CDR1 KGHSH, CDR2 LQKENI. The CDR3 length is 13 residues. Trimming removed 3 bases from V and 2 bases from J, with 7 bases in between. CDR3 coding DNA: TGTGCCAGCTCACCGGACGGGAACTATGGCTACACCTTC. Amino acid sequence: CASSPDGNYGYTF. The entire variable domain, with the rest obtained from reference TRBV18 and TRBJ1-2, is as follows: NAGVMQNPRHLVRRRGQEARLRCSPMKGHSHVYWYRQLPEEGLKFMVYLQKENIIDESGMPKERFSAEFPKEGPSILRIQQVVRGDSAAYFCASSPDGNYGYTFGSGTRLTVV.

This clonotype was seen at least ten times. This chain links TRBV7-9 with TRBJ1-2; the D gene is possibly TRBD1 (5 bases). V lost 8 bases, J lost 2 bases, and 9 bases lay in between. CDR3 length: 12 residues. Germline CDR1 reads SEHNR; CDR2 reads FQNEAQ (reference sequence). The CDR3: CASEGINYGYTF. In DNA, the CDR3 is TGTGCCAGCGAGGGGATCAACTATGGCTACACCTTC.

This clonotype turned up a few times. V usage is TRBV6-2 or TRBV6-3 and J usage is TRBJ2-5, with D perhaps TRBD1 or TRBD2 (5 bases each). Germline V CDR1 and CDR2: MNHEY, SVGEGT. The CDR3 covers 12 residues. Trimming took 10 bases from V and 4 from J, leaving 13 bases between them. The DNA for the CDR3 is TGTGCCATCCCCGGGGCTTCAGAGACCCAGTACTTC. Translation: CAIPGASETQYF.

The chain uses TRBV9 and TRBJ2-5, with TRBD1 identical over 8 bases. V dropped 5 bases and J dropped 5; count of bases not matched to a gene: 5. The CDR3 totals 13 residues. Looked up from germline, CDR1 is SGDLS and CDR2 is YYNGEE. CDR3 residues: CASSMDRDETQYF. CDR3 in DNA: TGTGCCAGCAGTATGGACAGGGACGAGACCCAGTACTTC.

This clonotype was counted ten times or more. The rearrangement uses TRBV6-5 and TRBJ2-2, with TRBD1 matching over 8 bases. This CDR3 region has 13 residues. Germline CDR1 reads MNHEY; CDR2 reads SVGAGI. The V and J ends lost 11 bases and 4 bases, in that order; junction bases with no gene match: 6. The CDR3 region is CAFRDRLTGELFF. The CDR3 coding sequence is TGTGCCTTCCGGGACAGGCTCACCGGGGAGCTGTTTTTT.

V is TRBV12-3 or TRBV12-4 and J is TRBJ1-2; no clear D gene. V lost 6 bases, J lost 2 bases, and 10 bases lay in between. The CDR3 covers 13 residues. Here the CDR3 DNA reads TGTGCCAGCAGCCTCGGGATGAACTATGGCTACACCTTC. As protein: CASSLGMNYGYTF.